A selection of T cell receptor beta chains follows, all from one sample in a study of CD8 T cells in Susac syndrome. TCRdb recomputed calls from the immunoSEQ multiplex PCR reads with MiXCR, one row per CDR3 protein. The table shows roughly 80,000 distinct CDR3 sequences, with around 93% occurring only once. Specimen: CD4+ T cells from PBMCs. The receptors here all came from a human donor with Susac syndrome. Each CDR3 is given with its conserved first and last residue. The D gene is left open where the match is weak.

d_call | j_call | v_call | cdr3_aa
TRBD2 | TRBJ2-5 | TRBV20-1 | CSAMPGLAGETQYF
TRBD2 | TRBJ2-3 | TRBV5-1 | CASSPPSSGGTDTQYF
NA | TRBJ2-1 | TRBV7-2 | CASSPSGGGPINEQFF
NA | TRBJ2-7 | TRBV12-3/TRBV12-4 | CASSFAGAGEQYF
NA | TRBJ2-2 | TRBV20-1 | CSASPNTGELFF
TRBD2 | TRBJ2-7 | TRBV27 | CASSRTSGRNEQYF
NA | TRBJ1-1 | TRBV19 | CATEAQTGWTEAFF
TRBD1 | TRBJ1-6 | TRBV7-2 | CASSLVQGAVFRSDSPLHF
NA | TRBJ2-1 | TRBV23-1 | CASSHWRDEQFF
NA | TRBJ1-4 | TRBV20-1 | CSARGSGDNEKLFF
TRBD1 | TRBJ1-1 | TRBV20-1 | CSASRGTEAFF
TRBD2 | TRBJ2-1 | TRBV11-1 | CASNIASGTSGSNEQFF
NA | TRBJ2-7 | TRBV20-1 | CSASGGFSYEQYF
TRBD2 | TRBJ2-1 | TRBV3-1 | CASRQGLAGVGNEQFF
TRBD2 | TRBJ2-3 | TRBV7-3 | CASSLGLSGDTQYF
TRBD2 | TRBJ2-1 | TRBV7-7 | CASSLVSGGANEQFF
TRBD2 | TRBJ2-1 | TRBV3-1 | CASSSLTGLDLYNEQFF
TRBD2 | TRBJ2-1 | TRBV7-8 | CASSSTARLAGYNEQFF
NA | TRBJ1-1 | TRBV25-1 | CASRRSKNTEAFF
TRBD1 | TRBJ1-1 | TRBV2 | CATTPQGANTEAFF
NA | TRBJ2-3 | TRBV6-6 | CASNKGGGLTDTQYF
TRBD1 | TRBJ2-7 | TRBV3-1 | CASSQDPGTGASGEQYF
NA | TRBJ2-5 | TRBV2 | CASSRDHGETQYF
NA | TRBJ2-7 | TRBV20-1 | CSAEEARNSYEQYF
NA | TRBJ2-1 | TRBV3-1 | CASSKTTNEQFF
NA | TRBJ1-1 | TRBV30 | CAWRGFPNTEAFF
TRBD1 | TRBJ2-1 | TRBV23-1 | CASSHSTGGLYNEQFF
TRBD2 | TRBJ2-5 | TRBV5-6 | CASTAGGPETQYF
NA | TRBJ2-5 | TRBV7-9 | CAAQGVGGVETQYF
TRBD2 | TRBJ2-7 | TRBV2 | CASSPTSGRTYEQYF
TRBD2 | TRBJ2-1 | TRBV5-1 | CASTEAGLYYNEQFF
NA | TRBJ2-3 | TRBV11-3 | CASSPGRGDTQYF
NA | TRBJ2-2 | TRBV30 | CAWTNVWTGELFF
TRBD2 | TRBJ2-3 | TRBV20-1 | CSSIAGGDTQYF
NA | TRBJ2-5 | TRBV6-5 | CASSSHVRGLETQYF
TRBD1 | TRBJ1-1 | TRBV6-2/TRBV6-3 | CASTPADRDRDVEAFF
NA | TRBJ1-1 | TRBV20-1 | CSGSRGRMNTEAFF
TRBD2 | TRBJ2-1 | TRBV20-1 | CSARELAGTYNEQFF
NA | TRBJ1-1 | TRBV18 | CASSPGNARSEAFF
NA | TRBJ1-4 | TRBV12-3/TRBV12-4 | CASSLPKTGRVEKLFF
TRBD1 | TRBJ1-5 | TRBV25-1 | CASSEATGVENQPQHF
NA | TRBJ2-1 | TRBV7-9 | CASSRLGTGPYNEQFF
NA | TRBJ1-1 | TRBV5-8 | CASSLGTVRANTEAFF
TRBD1 | TRBJ2-3 | TRBV3-1 | CASSPTPDRAGDTQYF